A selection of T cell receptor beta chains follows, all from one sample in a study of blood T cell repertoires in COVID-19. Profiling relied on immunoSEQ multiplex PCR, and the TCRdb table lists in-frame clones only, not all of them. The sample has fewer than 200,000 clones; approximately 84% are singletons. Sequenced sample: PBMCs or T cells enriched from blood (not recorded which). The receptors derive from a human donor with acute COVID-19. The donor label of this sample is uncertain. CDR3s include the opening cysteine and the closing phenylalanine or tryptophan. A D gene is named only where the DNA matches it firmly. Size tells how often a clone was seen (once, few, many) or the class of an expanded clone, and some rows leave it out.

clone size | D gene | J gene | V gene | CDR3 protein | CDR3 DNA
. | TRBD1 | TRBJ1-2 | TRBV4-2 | CASSQDGGQVGPPYGYTF | TGTGCCAGCAGCCAAGATGGGGGACAGGTAGGACCGCCCTATGGCTACACCTTC
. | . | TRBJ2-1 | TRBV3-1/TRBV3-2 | CASSHRNFIDNEQFF | TGTGCCAGCAGCCACAGGAACTTTATCGACAATGAGCAGTTCTTC
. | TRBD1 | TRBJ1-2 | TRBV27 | CASSPRTGGGSNYGYTF | TGTGCCAGCAGTCCCCGGACAGGGGGAGGCTCTAACTATGGCTACACCTTC
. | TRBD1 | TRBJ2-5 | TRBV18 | CASSLDRGTKTQYF | TGTGCCAGCTCACTAGACAGGGGAACAAAGACCCAGTACTTC
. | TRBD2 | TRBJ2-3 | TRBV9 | CASSVDLTGGLEDTQYF | TGTGCCAGCAGCGTAGATCTGACGGGGGGGTTAGAGGATACGCAGTATTTT
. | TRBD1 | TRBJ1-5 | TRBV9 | CASSKTGTVNQPQHF | TGTGCCAGCAGCAAAACCGGGACAGTCAATCAGCCCCAGCATTTT
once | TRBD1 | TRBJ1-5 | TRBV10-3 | CAISDSTGHQPQHF | TGTGCCATCAGTGACTCGACAGGGCATCAGCCCCAGCATTTT
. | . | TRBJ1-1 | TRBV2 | CASVDRMNTEAFF | TGTGCCAGCGTCGACAGAATGAACACTGAAGCTTTCTTT
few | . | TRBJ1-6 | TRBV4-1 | CASTSSLGETGANSPLHF | TGCGCCAGCACCTCTTCACTAGGGGAGACAGGAGCCAATTCACCCCTCCACTTT
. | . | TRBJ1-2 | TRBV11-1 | CASRQRQEISITF | TGTGCCAGCAGACAACGACAGGAGATTTCTATCACCTTC
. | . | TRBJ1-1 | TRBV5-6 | CASTGQIGEAFF | TGTGCCAGTACCGGACAGATCGGTGAAGCTTTCTTT
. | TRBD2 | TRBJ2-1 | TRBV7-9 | CASSFSLAGGTEQFF | TGTGCCAGCAGCTTCAGCCTAGCGGGGGGGACTGAGCAGTTCTTC
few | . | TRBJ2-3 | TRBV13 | CASSFRGAGPSTDTQYF | TGTGCCAGCAGCTTCCGTGGCGCGGGACCTAGCACAGATACGCAGTATTTT
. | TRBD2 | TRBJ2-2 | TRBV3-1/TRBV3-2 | CASSQYDPWTSGGLDTGELFF | TGTGCCAGCAGCCAATATGACCCCTGGACTAGCGGGGGTCTGGACACCGGGGAGCTGTTTTTT
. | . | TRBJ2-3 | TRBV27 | CASRRTGTDTQYF | TGTGCCAGCCGAAGGACTGGCACAGATACGCAGTATTTT
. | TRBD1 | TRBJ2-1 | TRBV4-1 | CASSQDQSAQGVGEQFF | TGCGCCAGCAGCCAAGATCAGTCGGCACAGGGGGTAGGTGAGCAGTTCTTC
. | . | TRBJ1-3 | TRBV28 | CASSSPGAGNTIYF | TGTGCCAGCAGTTCCCCGGGGGCTGGAAACACCATATATTTT
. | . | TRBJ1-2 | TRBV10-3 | CAIRLTEAYGYTF | TGTGCCATCAGGTTGACAGAAGCCTATGGCTACACCTTC
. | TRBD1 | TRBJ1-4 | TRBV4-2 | CASSHGGTATSTNEKLFF | TGTGCCAGCAGCCATGGAGGGACAGCAACCTCAACTAATGAAAAACTGTTTTTT
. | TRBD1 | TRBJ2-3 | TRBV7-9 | CASSSTGGAPDTQYF | TGTGCCAGCAGCTCGACAGGGGGCGCGCCAGATACGCAGTATTTT
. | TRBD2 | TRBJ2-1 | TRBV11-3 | CASSDRLAGGTNEQFF | TGTGCCAGCAGCGACAGACTAGCGGGGGGGACAAATGAGCAGTTCTTC
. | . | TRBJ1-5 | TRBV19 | CASSMRKGQSNQPQHF | TGTGCCAGTAGTATGCGGAAGGGGCAGAGCAATCAGCCCCAGCATTTT
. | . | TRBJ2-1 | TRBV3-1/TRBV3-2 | CASSQANNEQFF | TGTGCCAGCAGCCAAGCAAACAATGAGCAGTTCTTC
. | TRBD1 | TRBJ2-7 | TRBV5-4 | CASSRQGDFHEQYF | TGTGCCAGCAGCCGACAGGGTGACTTCCACGAGCAGTACTTC
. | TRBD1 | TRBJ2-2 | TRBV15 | CATSRDHQGAGELFF | TGTGCCACCAGCAGAGATCATCAGGGGGCCGGGGAGCTGTTTTTT
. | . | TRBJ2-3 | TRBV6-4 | CASSPQAGTDTQYF | TGTGCCAGCAGTCCCCAGGCAGGCACAGATACGCAGTATTTT
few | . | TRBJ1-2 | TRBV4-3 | CASSQRGGEKSSYTF | TGCGCCAGCAGCCAAAGGGGTGGGGAAAAAAGTAGCTACACCTTC
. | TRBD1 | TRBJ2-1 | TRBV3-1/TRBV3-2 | CASSPSTGTGNEQFF | TGTGCCAGCAGCCCCTCGACAGGGACGGGGAATGAGCAGTTCTTC
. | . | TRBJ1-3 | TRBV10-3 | CAIRDNDSGNTIYF | TGTGCCATCAGAGACAACGACTCTGGAAACACCATATATTTT
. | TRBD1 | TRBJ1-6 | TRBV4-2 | CASSLRDRDNSPLHF | TGTGCCAGCAGCTTGCGGGACAGGGATAATTCACCCCTCCACTTT
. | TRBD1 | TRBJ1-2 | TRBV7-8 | CASSPRTGRNYGYTF | TGTGCCAGCAGCCCCCGGACAGGCCGCAACTATGGCTACACCTTC
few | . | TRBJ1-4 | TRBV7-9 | CASSYGTLGEKLFF | TGTGCCAGCAGTTACGGGACACTCGGTGAAAAACTGTTTTTT
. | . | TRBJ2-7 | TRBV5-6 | CASSLVGSRPYEQYF | TGTGCCAGCAGCTTGGTCGGGAGTCGGCCCTACGAGCAGTACTTC
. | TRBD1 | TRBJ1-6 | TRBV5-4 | CASSLGTGLNSPLHF | TGTGCCAGCAGCTTGGGGACAGGGCTGAATTCACCCCTCCACTTT
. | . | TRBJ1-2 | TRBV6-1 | CASSDPVHGYTF | TGTGCCAGCAGTGACCCCGTCCATGGCTACACCTTC
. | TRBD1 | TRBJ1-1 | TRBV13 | CASSLYGEDRGFTEAFF | TGTGCCAGCAGCTTATATGGGGAGGACAGGGGGTTCACTGAAGCTTTCTTT
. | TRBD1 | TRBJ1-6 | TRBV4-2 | CASSATGTDNSPLHF | TGTGCCAGCAGCGCCACCGGGACAGATAATTCACCCCTCCACTTT
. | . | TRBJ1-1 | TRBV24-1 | CATSDLPRGEAFF | TGTGCCACCAGTGATCTCCCTAGAGGTGAAGCTTTCTTT
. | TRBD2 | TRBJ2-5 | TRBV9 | CASSASPGLAGQETQYF | TGTGCCAGCAGCGCCTCCCCGGGACTAGCGGGCCAAGAGACCCAGTACTTC
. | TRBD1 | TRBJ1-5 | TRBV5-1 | CASSLEQGKQPQHF | TGCGCCAGCAGCTTGGAACAGGGGAAGCAGCCCCAGCATTTT
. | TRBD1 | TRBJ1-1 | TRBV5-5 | CASSLDTGGGTEAFF | TGTGCCAGCAGCTTGGATACAGGGGGGGGCACTGAAGCTTTCTTT
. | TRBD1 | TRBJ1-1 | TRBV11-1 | CASSLEGGMNTEAFF | TGTGCCAGCAGCTTAGAAGGGGGCATGAACACTGAAGCTTTCTTT
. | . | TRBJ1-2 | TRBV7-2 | CASSLSVDYGYTF | TGTGCCAGCAGCCTAAGCGTAGACTATGGCTACACCTTC
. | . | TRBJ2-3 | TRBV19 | CASSWGVGIATDTQYF | TGTGCCAGTAGTTGGGGGGTCGGGATAGCCACAGATACGCAGTATTTT
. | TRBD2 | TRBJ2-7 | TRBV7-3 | CASSPVRSGGLHF | TGTGCCAGCAGCCCCGTTCGCAGCGGGGGCCTTCACTTC
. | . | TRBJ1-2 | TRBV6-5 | CASRPGRGPSYGYTF | TGTGCCAGCAGGCCCGGGAGGGGTCCGAGCTATGGCTACACCTTC
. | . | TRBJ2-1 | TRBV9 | CASSPRSYNEQFF | TGTGCCAGCAGCCCTCGGTCCTACAATGAGCAGTTCTTC
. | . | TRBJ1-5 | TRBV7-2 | CASSLEGDFQPQHF | TGTGCCAGCAGCTTAGAAGGGGATTTTCAGCCCCAGCATTTT
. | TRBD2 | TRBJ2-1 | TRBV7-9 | CASSLSIAGRARNEQFF | TGTGCCAGCAGCTTATCTATAGCGGGGAGGGCGCGCAATGAGCAGTTCTTC
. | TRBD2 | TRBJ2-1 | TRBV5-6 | CASSLGELRLARDEQFF | TGTGCCAGCAGCTTGGGGGAGCTCCGACTAGCGAGGGATGAGCAGTTCTTC
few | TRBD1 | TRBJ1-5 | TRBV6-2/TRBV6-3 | CASSYGPDRVQPQHF | TGTGCCAGCAGTTACGGACCCGACAGGGTTCAGCCCCAGCATTTT
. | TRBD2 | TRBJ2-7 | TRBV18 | CASSPRGLAGGNYEQYF | TGTGCCAGCTCACCCCGGGGGCTAGCGGGAGGAAACTACGAGCAGTACTTC